This is a list of T cell receptor beta chains from one sample in a study of T cell repertoires in cytomegalovirus infection. No antigen is known for these receptors. One entry per CDR3 protein, called by TCRdb with MiXCR from the reads. The sample records fewer than 1,000,000 distinct CDR3 sequences, roughly 30% being singletons. This specimen was cultured CD8+ T cells from PBMCs, taken from culture after CMV antigen stimulation. All receptors derive from a human donor in good health (CMV status not recorded). Some clones in this sample may be carry-over from other donors' samples. Both conserved end residues are part of each CDR3. D genes are given only for firm matches. The listing skips clone size in some rows; elsewhere it reads once, few, many or a size class.

j_call d_call v_call clone_size cdr3_nt cdr3_aa
TRBJ2-3 - TRBV7-6 many TGTGCCAGCAGCTCTAATACGGGACTTCACACAGATACGCAGTATTTT CASSSNTGLHTDTQYF
TRBJ2-3 - TRBV12-3/TRBV12-4 once TGTGCCAGCAGCTGGCTAGGACGCACAGATACGCAGTATTTT CASSWLGRTDTQYF
TRBJ1-4 - TRBV25-1 - TGTGCCAGCAGTGAATATCAGGCAGGGCCTAATGAAAAACTGTTTTTT CASSEYQAGPNEKLFF
TRBJ2-6 - TRBV28 - TGTGCCAGCAGTTTCCCCGGACAGACTCTCTCTGGGGCCAACGTCCTGACTTTC CASSFPGQTLSGANVLTF
TRBJ2-3 - TRBV29-1 - TGCAGCGTTGAGGGGCAGGGGCTGGATACGCAGTATTTT CSVEGQGLDTQYF
TRBJ2-5 - TRBV3-1 once TGTGCCAGCAGCACCGCGGGGACCCAAGAGACCCAGTACTTC CASSTAGTQETQYF
TRBJ2-1 - TRBV4-1 - TGCGCCAGCAGCTATACTTCGGGCACGGGGAATGAGCAGTTCTTC CASSYTSGTGNEQFF
TRBJ2-5 - TRBV24-1 - TGTGCCACCAGTGATTTGGGCAGGGATTACCAAGAGACCCAGTACTTC CATSDLGRDYQETQYF
TRBJ1-1 TRBD1 TRBV19 - TGTGCCAGTAGTATGGAAACAGGGGGCTGGACTGAAGCTTTCTTT CASSMETGGWTEAFF
TRBJ2-1 TRBD2 TRBV12-3/TRBV12-4 many TGTGCCAGCACCTCCTGGCGGGGGGCTGCCGGTGATGAGCAGTTCTTC CASTSWRGAAGDEQFF
TRBJ2-7 - TRBV23-1 - TGCGCCAGCAACCTTCCGGGGGCACAGGTAGAATCCTACGAGCAGTACTTC CASNLPGAQVESYEQYF
TRBJ2-5 - TRBV2 - TGTGCCAGCAGTGACGTGGGAGAGACCCAGTACTTC CASSDVGETQYF
TRBJ1-1 - TRBV7-2 many TGTGCCAGCAGCACTTCGACGGGCAACACTGAAGCTTTCTTT CASSTSTGNTEAFF
TRBJ2-3 - TRBV2 - TGTGCCAGCATGGGTTGGGGGGCGCAATACACAGATACGCAGTATTTT CASMGWGAQYTDTQYF
TRBJ2-7 - TRBV29-1 - TGCAGCGTTGAAGGGAGCTCCTACGAGCAGTACTTC CSVEGSSYEQYF
TRBJ2-1 TRBD2 TRBV29-1 - TGCAGCGTTGTGGGGAATATAGCGGGGGCCTACGGGGATGAGCAGTTCTTC CSVVGNIAGAYGDEQFF
TRBJ1-1 - TRBV2 - TGTGCCAGCAGCTCGACCCTAGGGCGCGAAGCTTTCTTT CASSSTLGREAFF
TRBJ1-5 - TRBV19 - TGTGCCAGTAGTATAGGCACAGTCAAACAGCCCCAGCATTTT CASSIGTVKQPQHF
TRBJ1-4 TRBD1 TRBV12-5 - TGTGCTAGTGGTTTCCTCCTAACAGGGGCAGCGGATGAAAAACTGTTTTTT CASGFLLTGAADEKLFF
TRBJ2-7 - TRBV4-1 - TGCGCCAGCGGGTCCACAAGAGGCGAGCAGTACTTC CASGSTRGEQYF
TRBJ2-3 - TRBV28 once TGTGCCAGCAGTACTACAGGGGAGGCTTTCACAGATACGCAGTATTTT CASSTTGEAFTDTQYF
TRBJ2-2 TRBD1 TRBV4-1 few TGCGCCAGCAGCTTTCGGACAGGGGCAACCGGGGAGCTGTTTTTT CASSFRTGATGELFF
TRBJ1-4 - TRBV24-1 - TGTGCCACCAGTGATATATCCGGGGGTGATGAAAAACTGTTTTTT CATSDISGGDEKLFF
TRBJ2-4 TRBD2 TRBV7-9 few TGTGCCAGCAGCTCCTTTCGGGGAGGGAACATTCAGTACTTC CASSSFRGGNIQYF
TRBJ1-1 TRBD1 TRBV27 - TGTGCCAGCGGGCCCTCAGGGGACAGCCACACTGAAGCTTTCTTT CASGPSGDSHTEAFF
TRBJ1-3 - TRBV27 many TGTGCCAGCAGTTTGTCCAGATCTGGAAACACCATATATTTT CASSLSRSGNTIYF
TRBJ2-1 TRBD1 TRBV7-8 many TGTGCCAGCAGCTACGGCCTGGACAGGCTGGGTGAGCAGTTCTTC CASSYGLDRLGEQFF
TRBJ2-2 - TRBV27 - TGTGCCAGCACCCTAGAGGGGTCCACCGGGGAGCTGTTTTTT CASTLEGSTGELFF
TRBJ2-2 TRBD2 TRBV12-3/TRBV12-4 - TGTGCCAGCAGTTTAGACAGACGACTAGCGGGGGGAACGAACACCGGGGAGCTGTTTTTT CASSLDRRLAGGTNTGELFF
TRBJ2-1 TRBD1 TRBV27 - TGTGCCAGCAGTTTCTCACAGGGGACTGAGCAGTTCTTC CASSFSQGTEQFF
TRBJ2-7 - TRBV7-4 - TGTGTCAGCAGCCGGGGACGCCAGGACTCCTACGAGCAGTACTTC CVSSRGRQDSYEQYF